This T cell receptor (beta chain) originates from a study of blood T cell repertoires in COVID-19. Study at large: The origin of the acute and convalescent COVID-19 samples was the United States, Italy and Spain. Nucleic acid was either cDNA or gDNA, and it came from T cells, B-cell-depleted T cells, or PBMCs.

This clone was counted once. Authors' methods: By means of reference gene primer amplification, nucleated cell counts were estimated. Generated by immunoSEQ multiplex PCR, the TCRdb table keeps only in-frame clones and is missing some. V and J calls and clone size come straight from that table; D and trimming were deduced from the DNA. In the table there are around 59,000 clones, about 84% of which are singletons. CDR1 and CDR2 (germline): LGHDT, YNNKEL (reference sequence). V lost 1 base to trimming and J lost 5 bases; unmatched junction nucleotides: 4. The CDR3 is 15 amino acids. The chain joins TRBV3-1 (or the pseudogene TRBV3-2) to TRBJ2-1, with 8 nucleotides matching TRBD2. The clonotype comes from a man aged 55 to 70 with acute or convalescent COVID-19. The sequencing sample was made of peripheral blood. The CDR3 reads CASSQAPGGHNEQFF. Written as DNA, the CDR3 is TGTGCCAGCAGCCAAGCTCCGGGGGGGCACAATGAGCAGTTCTTC.